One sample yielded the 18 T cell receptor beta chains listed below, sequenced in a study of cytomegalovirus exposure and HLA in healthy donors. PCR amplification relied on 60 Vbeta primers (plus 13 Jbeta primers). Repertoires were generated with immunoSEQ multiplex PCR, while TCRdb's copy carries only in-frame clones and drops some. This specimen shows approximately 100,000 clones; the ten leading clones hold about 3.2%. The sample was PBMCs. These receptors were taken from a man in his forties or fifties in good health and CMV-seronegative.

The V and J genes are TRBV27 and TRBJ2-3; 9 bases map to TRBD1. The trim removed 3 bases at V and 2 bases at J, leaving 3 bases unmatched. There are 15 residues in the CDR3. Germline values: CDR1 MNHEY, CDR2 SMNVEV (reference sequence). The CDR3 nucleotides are TGTGCCAGCAGTTTGGGGACAGGGCCCACAGATACGCAGTATTTT. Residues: CASSLGTGPTDTQYF.

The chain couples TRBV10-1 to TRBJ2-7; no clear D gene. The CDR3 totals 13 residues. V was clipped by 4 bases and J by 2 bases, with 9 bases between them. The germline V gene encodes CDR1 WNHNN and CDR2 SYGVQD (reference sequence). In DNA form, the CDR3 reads TGCGCCAGCAGTGCGGCGGTTACCTACGAGCAGTACTTC. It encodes CASSAAVTYEQYF.

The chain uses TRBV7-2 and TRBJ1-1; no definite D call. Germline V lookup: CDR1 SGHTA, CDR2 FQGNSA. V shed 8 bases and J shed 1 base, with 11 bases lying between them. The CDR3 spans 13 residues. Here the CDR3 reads CASFLGGNTEAFF. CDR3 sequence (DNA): TGTGCCAGCTTCCTGGGAGGGAACACTGAAGCTTTCTTT.

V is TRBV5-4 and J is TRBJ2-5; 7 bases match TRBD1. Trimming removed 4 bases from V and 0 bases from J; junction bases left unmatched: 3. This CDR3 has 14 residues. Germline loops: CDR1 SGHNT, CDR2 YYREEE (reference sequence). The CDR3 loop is CASSPGQNQETQYF. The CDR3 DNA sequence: TGTGCCAGCAGCCCGGGACAGAACCAAGAGACCCAGTACTTC.

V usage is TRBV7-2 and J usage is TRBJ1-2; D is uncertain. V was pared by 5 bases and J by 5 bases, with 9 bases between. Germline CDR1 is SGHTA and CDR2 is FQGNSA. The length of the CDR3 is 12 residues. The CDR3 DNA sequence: TGTGCCAGCAGCCCCCTGGCATATGGCTACACCTTC. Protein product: CASSPLAYGYTF.

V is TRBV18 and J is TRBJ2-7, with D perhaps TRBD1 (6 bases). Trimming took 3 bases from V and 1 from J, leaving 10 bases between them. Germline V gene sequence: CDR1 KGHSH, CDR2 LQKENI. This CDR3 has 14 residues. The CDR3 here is CASSPLQGSYEQYF. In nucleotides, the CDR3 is TGTGCCAGCTCACCTCTACAGGGATCCTACGAGCAGTACTTC.

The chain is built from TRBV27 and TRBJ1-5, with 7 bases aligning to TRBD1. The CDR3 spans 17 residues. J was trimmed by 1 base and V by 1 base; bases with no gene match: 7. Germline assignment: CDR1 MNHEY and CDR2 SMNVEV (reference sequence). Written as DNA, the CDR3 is TGTGCCAGCAGTTTATTGTTCTCGGGACAGAGCAATCAGCCCCAGCATTTT. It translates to CASSLLFSGQSNQPQHF.

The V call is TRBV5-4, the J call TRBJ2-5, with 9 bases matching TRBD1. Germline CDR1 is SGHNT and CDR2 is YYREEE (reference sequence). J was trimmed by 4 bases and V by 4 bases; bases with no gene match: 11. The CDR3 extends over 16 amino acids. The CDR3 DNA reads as TGTGCCAGCAGCGAAGGACAGGGGCGCTTAAGAGAGACCCAGTACTTC. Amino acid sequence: CASSEGQGRLRETQYF.

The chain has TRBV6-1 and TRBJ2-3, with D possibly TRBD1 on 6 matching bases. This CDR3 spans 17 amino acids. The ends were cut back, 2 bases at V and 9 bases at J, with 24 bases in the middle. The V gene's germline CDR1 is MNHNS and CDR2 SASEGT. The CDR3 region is CASSELRGGDRIGTQYF. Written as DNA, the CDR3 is TGTGCCAGCAGTGAACTCAGAGGGGGAGACCGGATAGGGACGCAGTATTTT.

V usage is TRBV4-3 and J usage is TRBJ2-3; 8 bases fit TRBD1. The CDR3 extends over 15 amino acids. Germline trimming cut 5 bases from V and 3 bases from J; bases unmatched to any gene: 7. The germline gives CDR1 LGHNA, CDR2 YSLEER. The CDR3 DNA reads TGCGCCAGCAGCGGACAGGGTGTAGAAACAGATACGCAGTATTTT. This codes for CASSGQGVETDTQYF.

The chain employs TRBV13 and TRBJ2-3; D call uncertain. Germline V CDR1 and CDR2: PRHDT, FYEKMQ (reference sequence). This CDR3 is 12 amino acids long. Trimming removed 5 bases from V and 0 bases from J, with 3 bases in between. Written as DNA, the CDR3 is TGTGCCAGCAGCACTAGCACAGATACGCAGTATTTT. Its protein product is CASSTSTDTQYF.

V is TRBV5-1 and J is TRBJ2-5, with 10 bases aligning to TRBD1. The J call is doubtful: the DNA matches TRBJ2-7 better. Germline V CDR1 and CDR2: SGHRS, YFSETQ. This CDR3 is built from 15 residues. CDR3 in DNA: TGCGCCAGCAGCTTGGAGGGGACAGGGGTGCGCGAGCAGTACTTC. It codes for CASSLEGTGVREQYF.

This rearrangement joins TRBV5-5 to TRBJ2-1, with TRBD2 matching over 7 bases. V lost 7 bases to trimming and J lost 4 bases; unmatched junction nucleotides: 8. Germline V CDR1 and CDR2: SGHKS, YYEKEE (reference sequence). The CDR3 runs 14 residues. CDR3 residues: CASALASGYNEQFF. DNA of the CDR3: TGTGCCAGCGCCCTGGCTAGCGGTTACAATGAGCAGTTCTTC. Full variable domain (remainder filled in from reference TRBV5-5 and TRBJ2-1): DAGVTQSPTHLIKTRGQQVTLRCSPISGHKSVSWYQQVLGQGPQFIFQYYEKEERGRGNFPDRFSARQFPNYSSELNVNALLLGDSALYLCASALASGYNEQFFGPGTRLTVL.

The CDR3: CASSLAPGKNTNYGYTF. As DNA, the CDR3 is TGTGCCAGCAGCTTGGCCCCAGGGAAGAATACTAACTATGGCTACACCTTC. This chain links TRBV5-5 with TRBJ1-2; maybe TRBD1 (5 bases). The CDR3 length is 17 residues. The germline V gene encodes CDR1 SGHKS and CDR2 YYEKEE (reference sequence). Trimming removed 0 bases from V and 0 bases from J, with 15 bases in between.

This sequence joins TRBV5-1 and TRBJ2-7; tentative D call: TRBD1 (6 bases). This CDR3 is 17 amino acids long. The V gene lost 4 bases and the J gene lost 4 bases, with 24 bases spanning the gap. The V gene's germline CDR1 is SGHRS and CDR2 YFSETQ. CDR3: CASSLDRGRGQIYEQYF. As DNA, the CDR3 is TGCGCCAGCAGCCTGGACCGTGGCCGTGGACAGATATACGAGCAGTACTTC.

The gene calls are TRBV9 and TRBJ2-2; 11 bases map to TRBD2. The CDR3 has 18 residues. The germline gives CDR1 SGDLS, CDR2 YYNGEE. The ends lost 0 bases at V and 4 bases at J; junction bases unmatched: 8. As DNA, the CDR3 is TGTGCCAGCAGCGTAGGACGTCTAGCGGGGGGTGGCACCGGGGAGCTGTTTTTT. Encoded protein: CASSVGRLAGGGTGELFF.

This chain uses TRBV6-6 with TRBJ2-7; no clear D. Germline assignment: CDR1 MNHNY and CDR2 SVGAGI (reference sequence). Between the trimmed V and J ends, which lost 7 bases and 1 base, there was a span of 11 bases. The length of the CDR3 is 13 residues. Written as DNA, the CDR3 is TGTGCCAGCAAAGCAGGCAGTTCCTACGAGCAGTACTTC. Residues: CASKAGSSYEQYF.

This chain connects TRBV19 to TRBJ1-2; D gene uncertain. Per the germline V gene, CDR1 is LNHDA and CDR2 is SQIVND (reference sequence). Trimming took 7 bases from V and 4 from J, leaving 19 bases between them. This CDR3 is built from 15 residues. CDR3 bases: TGTGCCAGTATGAAGGCTCTAGACGGTACCTATGGCTACACCTTC. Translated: CASMKALDGTYGYTF.